The T cell receptor beta chain under discussion was sequenced for a study of T cell responses to AZD1222 COVID-19 vaccine. Trimming removed 4 bases from V and 7 bases from J; junction bases left unmatched: 9. Germline CDR1 reads SGHTA; CDR2 reads FQGNSA. The CDR3 has 15 amino acids. Whole-study findings and limits: Reportedly, nearly half the spike-specific TCRs target unmutated variant regions. In all cases, repertoires were sampled only after the peak T cell response.

Clones were sequenced by immunoSEQ multiplex PCR, and TCRdb holds only the in-frame ones, with some missing. In the table there are 150,000 to 200,000 clones, around 88% of which are singletons. In regard to this clone: The antigen remains unidentified.

Researchers grouped second doses given at about 4 or about 12 weeks into one pool. The sample here was peripheral blood, taken 28 days after the second AZD1222 dose. This chain uses TRBV7-2 with TRBJ1-2; 10 bases are shared with TRBD1. The sequence derives from an adult who received the AZD1222 COVID-19 vaccine. As DNA, the CDR3 is TGTGCCAGCAGCTCAGTCGGGACAGGGGATAGTGGCTACACCTTC. It codes for CASSSVGTGDSGYTF.